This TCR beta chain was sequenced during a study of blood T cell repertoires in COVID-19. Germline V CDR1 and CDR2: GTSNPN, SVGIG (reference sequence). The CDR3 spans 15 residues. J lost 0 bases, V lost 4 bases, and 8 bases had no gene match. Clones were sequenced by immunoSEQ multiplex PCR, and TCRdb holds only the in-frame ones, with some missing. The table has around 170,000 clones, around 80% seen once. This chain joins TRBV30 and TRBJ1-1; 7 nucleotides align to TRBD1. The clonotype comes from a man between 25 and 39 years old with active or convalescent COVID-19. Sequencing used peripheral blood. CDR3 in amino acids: CAWTVVDRVNTEAFF. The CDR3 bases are TGTGCCTGGACGGTGGTTGACAGGGTGAACACTGAAGCTTTCTTT. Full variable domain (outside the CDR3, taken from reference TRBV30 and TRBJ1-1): SQTIHQWPATLVQPVGSPLSLECTVEGTSNPNLYWYRQAAGRGLQLLFYSVGIGQISSEVPQNLSASRPQDRQFILSSKKLLLSDSGFYLCAWTVVDRVNTEAFFGQGTRLTVV.